This T cell receptor (beta chain) was obtained from a study of response to subunit inactivated influenza vaccine. Remarks on this clonotype: What it binds is unknown.

Study conclusions and caveats: Each seasonal flu vaccination may recruit only limited new T cells, authors suggested.

TCRdb ran MiXCR on the RT-PCR reads and lists one entry per CDR3 protein. The sample consists of 530,000 or so distinct CDR3 sequences, over 9.5% of them appearing once. Sequenced material: PBMCs from blood, taken on the day of vaccination. The source of this sequence is a man aged 45 to 65 who received an inactivated influenza vaccine.

CDR3 sequence reads: CASSSSTDEQYF. Written as DNA, the CDR3 is TGTGCCAGCAGTTCGTCGACAGACGAGCAGTACTTC. V usage is TRBV28 and J usage is TRBJ2-7; D perhaps matches TRBD1 (5 bases). The ends were cut back, 4 bases at V and 5 bases at J, with 9 bases in the middle. Germline V CDR1 and CDR2: MDHEN, SYDVKM. The CDR3 loop spans 12 amino acids.